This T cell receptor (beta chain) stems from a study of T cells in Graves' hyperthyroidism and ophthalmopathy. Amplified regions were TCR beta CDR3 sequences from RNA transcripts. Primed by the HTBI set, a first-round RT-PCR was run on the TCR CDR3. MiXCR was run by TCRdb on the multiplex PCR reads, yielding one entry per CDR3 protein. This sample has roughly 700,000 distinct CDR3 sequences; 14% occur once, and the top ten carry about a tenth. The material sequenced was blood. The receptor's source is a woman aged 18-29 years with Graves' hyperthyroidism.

The CDR3 loop reads CASSPPDQPSPYEQYF. Here the CDR3 DNA reads TGTGCCAGCAGCCCTCCCGATCAGCCGTCTCCCTACGAGCAGTACTTC. The chain links TRBV7-9 to TRBJ2-7; D unresolved. V lost 5 bases, J lost 2 bases, and 19 bases lay in between. The CDR3 is made up of 16 amino acids. Germline V lookup: CDR1 SEHNR, CDR2 FQNEAQ (reference sequence).